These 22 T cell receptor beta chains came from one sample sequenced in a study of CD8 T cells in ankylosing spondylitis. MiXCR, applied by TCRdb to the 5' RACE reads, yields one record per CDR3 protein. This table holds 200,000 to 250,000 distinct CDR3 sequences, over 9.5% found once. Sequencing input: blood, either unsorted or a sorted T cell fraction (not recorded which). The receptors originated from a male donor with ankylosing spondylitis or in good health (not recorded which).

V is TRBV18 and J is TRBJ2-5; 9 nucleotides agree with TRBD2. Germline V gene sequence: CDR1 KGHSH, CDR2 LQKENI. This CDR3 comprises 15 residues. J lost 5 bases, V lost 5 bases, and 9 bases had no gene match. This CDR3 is CASSSSTSGRETQYF. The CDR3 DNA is TGTGCCAGCTCATCATCGACTAGCGGACGGGAGACCCAGTACTTC.

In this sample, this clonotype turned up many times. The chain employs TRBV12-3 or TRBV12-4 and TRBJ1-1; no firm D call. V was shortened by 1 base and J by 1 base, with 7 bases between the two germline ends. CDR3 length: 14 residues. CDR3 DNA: TGTGCCAGCAGTTTAGGGGCGGAGAACACTGAAGCTTTCTTT. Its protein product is CASSLGAENTEAFF.

The CDR3 sequence is CASSSPSGRSYNEQFF. The CDR3 DNA reads as TGTGCCAGCAGCTCCCCTAGCGGGCGCTCCTACAATGAGCAGTTCTTC. V gene TRBV13 combines with J gene TRBJ2-1; 8 bases fit TRBD2. From germline, CDR1 is PRHDT and CDR2 FYEKMQ (reference sequence). The CDR3 length is 16 residues. V gave up 4 bases and J gave up 0 bases; unmatched junction bases: 5.

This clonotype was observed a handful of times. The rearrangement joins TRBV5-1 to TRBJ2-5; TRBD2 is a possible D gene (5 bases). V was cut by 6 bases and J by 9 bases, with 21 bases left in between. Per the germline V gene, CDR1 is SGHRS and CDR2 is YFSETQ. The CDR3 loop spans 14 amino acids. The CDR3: CASKAENGEEAQYF. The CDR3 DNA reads TGCGCCAGCAAGGCCGAGAACGGGGAAGAAGCCCAGTACTTC.

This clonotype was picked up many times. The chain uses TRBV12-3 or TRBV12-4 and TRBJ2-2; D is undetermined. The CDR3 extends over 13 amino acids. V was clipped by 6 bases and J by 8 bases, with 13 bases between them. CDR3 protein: CASSRTLSGELFF. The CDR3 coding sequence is TGTGCCAGCAGCCGCACCCTATCAGGGGAGCTGTTTTTT.

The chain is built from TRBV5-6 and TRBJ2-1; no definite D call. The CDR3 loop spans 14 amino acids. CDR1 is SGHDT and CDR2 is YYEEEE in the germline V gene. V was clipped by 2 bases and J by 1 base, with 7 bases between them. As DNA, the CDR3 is TGTGCCAGCAGCTTTAAGGCTTCCTACAATGAGCAGTTCTTC. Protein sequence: CASSFKASYNEQFF.

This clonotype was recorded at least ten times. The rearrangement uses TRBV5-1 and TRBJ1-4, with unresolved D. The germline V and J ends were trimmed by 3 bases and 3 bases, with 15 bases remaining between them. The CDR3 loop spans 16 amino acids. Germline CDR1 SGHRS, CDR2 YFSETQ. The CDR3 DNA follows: TGCGCCAGCAGCTGGGCGACCGGAGGAGCTAATGAAAAACTGTTTTTT. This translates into CASSWATGGANEKLFF.

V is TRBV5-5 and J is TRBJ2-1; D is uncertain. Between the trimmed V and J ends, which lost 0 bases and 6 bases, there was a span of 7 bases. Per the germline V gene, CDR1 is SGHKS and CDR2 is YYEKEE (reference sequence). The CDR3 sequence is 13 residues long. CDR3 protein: CASSLGELNEQFF. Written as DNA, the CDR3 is TGTGCCAGCAGCTTGGGGGAACTCAATGAGCAGTTCTTC.

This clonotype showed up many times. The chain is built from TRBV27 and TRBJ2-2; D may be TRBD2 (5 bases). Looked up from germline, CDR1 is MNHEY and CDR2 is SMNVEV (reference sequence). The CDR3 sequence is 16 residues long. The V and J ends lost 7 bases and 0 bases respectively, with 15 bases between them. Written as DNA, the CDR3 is TGTGCCAGCAAGCGGTCGCGGGCGACGAACACCGGGGAGCTGTTTTTT. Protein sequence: CASKRSRATNTGELFF.

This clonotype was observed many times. This CDR3 is CASSPRTGGGDTQYF. CDR3 DNA: TGTGCCAGCAGTCCACGGACAGGGGGCGGAGATACGCAGTATTTT. This sequence joins TRBV12-3 or TRBV12-4 and TRBJ2-3; TRBD1 matches 11 bases. Losses at the gene ends were 5 bases for V and 5 bases for J; bases not matched to a gene: 6. This CDR3 contains 15 residues.

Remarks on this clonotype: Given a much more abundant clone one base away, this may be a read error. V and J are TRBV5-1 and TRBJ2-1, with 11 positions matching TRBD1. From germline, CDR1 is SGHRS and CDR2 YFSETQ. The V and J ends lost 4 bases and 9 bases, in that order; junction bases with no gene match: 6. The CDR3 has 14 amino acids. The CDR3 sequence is CASSKGQGVGEQFF. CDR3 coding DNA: TGCGCCAGCAGCAAGGGACAGGGGGTAGGTGAGCAGTTCTTC.

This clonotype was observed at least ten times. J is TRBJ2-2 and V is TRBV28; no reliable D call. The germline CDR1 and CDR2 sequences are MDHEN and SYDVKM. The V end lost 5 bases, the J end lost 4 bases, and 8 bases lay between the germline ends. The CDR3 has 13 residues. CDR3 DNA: TGTGCCAGCAGTCCGCCCGTCACCGGGGAGCTGTTTTTT. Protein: CASSPPVTGELFF.

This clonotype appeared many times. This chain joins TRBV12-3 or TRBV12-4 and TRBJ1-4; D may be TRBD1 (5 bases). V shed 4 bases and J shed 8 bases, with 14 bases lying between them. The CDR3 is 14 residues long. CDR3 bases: TGTGCCAGCAGTTCCGGGACTACTCCGGAAAAACTGTTTTTT. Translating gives CASSSGTTPEKLFF.

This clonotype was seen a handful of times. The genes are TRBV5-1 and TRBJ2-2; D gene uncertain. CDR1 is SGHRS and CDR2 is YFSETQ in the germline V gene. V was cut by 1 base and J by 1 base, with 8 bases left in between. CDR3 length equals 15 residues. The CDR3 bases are TGCGCCAGCAGCTTGTTTTGGCTGAACACCGGGGAGCTGTTTTTT. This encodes CASSLFWLNTGELFF.

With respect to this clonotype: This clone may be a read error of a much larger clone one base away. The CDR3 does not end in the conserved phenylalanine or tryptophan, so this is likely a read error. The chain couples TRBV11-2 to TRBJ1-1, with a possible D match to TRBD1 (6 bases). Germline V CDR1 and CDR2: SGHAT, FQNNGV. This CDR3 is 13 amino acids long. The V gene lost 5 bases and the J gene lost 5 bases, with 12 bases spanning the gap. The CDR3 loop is CASSPSGATEAFY. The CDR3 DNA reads TGTGCCAGCAGCCCGTCGGGGGCAACTGAAGCTTTCTAT.

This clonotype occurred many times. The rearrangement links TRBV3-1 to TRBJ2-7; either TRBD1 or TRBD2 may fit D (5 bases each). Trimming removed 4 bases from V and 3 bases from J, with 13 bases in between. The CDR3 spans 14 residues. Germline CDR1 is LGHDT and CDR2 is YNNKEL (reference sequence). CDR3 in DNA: TGTGCCAGCAGCCCCACCAGGGACGGCTACGAGCAGTACTTC. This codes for CASSPTRDGYEQYF.

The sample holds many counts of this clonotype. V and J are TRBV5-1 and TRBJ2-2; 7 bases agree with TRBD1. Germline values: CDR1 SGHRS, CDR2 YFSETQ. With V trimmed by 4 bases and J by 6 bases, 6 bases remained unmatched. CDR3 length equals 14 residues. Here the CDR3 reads CASSGEGAAGELFF. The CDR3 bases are TGCGCCAGCAGCGGAGAGGGGGCAGCCGGGGAGCTGTTTTTT.

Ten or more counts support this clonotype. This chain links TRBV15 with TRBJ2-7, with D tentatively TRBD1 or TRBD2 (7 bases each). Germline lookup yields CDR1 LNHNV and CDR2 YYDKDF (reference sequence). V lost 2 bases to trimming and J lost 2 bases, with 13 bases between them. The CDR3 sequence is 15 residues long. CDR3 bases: TGTGCCACCAGCAGACTACCAGGGGGGGCCTACGAGCAGTACTTC. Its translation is CATSRLPGGAYEQYF.

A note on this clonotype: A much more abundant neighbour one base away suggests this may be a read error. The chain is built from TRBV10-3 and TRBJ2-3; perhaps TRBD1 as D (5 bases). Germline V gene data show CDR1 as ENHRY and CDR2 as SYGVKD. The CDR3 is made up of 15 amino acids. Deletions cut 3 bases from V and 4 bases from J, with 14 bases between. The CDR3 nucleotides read TGTGCCATCAGTGACCGGGCGCAGGGCGCAGATACGCAGTATTTT. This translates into CAISDRAQGADTQYF.

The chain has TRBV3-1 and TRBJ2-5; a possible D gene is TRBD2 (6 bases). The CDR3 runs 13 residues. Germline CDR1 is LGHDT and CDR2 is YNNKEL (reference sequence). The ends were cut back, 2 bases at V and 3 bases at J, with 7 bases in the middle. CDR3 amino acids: CASSQWGEETQYF. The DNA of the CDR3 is TGTGCCAGCAGCCAATGGGGGGAAGAGACCCAGTACTTC.

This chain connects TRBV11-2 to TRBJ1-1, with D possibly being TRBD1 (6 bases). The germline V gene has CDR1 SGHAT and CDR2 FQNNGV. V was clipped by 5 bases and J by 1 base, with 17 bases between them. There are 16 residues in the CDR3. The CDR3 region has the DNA TGTGCCAGCAGCCTCCCAGGGGCGCAGGGGAACACTGAAGCTTTCTTT. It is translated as CASSLPGAQGNTEAFF.

CDR3 protein: CSATGTPVSTDTQYF. The DNA for the CDR3 is TGCAGTGCTACCGGGACACCGGTTAGCACAGATACGCAGTATTTT. The chain recombines TRBV20-1 with TRBJ2-3; D possibly corresponds to TRBD1 (6 bases). CDR3 length equals 15 residues. V was shortened by 4 bases and J by 0 bases, with 14 bases between the two germline ends. Germline loops: CDR1 DFQATT, CDR2 SNEGSKA (reference sequence).